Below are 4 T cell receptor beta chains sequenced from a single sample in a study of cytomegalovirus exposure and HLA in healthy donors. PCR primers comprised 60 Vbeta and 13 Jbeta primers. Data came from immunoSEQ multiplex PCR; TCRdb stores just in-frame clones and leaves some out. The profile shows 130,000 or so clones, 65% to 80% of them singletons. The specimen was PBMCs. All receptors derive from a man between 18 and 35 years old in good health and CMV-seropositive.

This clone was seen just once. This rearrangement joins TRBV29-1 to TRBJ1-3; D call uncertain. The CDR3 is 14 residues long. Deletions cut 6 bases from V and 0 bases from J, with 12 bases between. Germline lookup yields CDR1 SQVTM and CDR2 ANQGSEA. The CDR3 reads CSVATVDSGNTIYF. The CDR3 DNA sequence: TGCAGCGTAGCTACGGTAGACTCTGGAAACACCATATATTTT.

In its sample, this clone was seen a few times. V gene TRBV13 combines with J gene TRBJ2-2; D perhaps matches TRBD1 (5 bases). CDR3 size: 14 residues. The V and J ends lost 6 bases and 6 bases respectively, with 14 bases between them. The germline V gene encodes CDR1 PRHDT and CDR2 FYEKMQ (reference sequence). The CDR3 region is CASRKTGSAGELFF. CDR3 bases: TGTGCCAGCAGAAAAACAGGCTCGGCCGGGGAGCTGTTTTTT.

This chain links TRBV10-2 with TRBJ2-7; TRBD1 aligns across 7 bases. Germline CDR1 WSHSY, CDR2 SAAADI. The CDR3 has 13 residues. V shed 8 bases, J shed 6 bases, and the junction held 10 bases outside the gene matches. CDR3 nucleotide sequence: TGCGCCAGCCTCGCAGGGGGTGGCTTCGAGCAGTACTTC. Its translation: CASLAGGGFEQYF.

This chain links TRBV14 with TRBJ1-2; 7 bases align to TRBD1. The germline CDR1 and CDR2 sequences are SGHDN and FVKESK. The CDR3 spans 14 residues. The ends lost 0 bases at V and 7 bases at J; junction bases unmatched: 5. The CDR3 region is CASSQDWQGGGYTF. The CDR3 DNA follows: TGTGCCAGCAGCCAAGATTGGCAGGGGGGTGGCTACACCTTC. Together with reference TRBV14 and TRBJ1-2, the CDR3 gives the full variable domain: EAGVTQFPSHSVIEKGQTVTLRCDPISGHDNLYWYRRVMGKEIKFLLHFVKESKQDESGMPNNRFLAERTGGTYSTLKVQPAELEDSGVYFCASSQDWQGGGYTFGSGTRLTVV.